A selection of T cell receptor beta chains follows, all from one sample in a study of blood T cell repertoires in COVID-19. Clones were read by immunoSEQ multiplex PCR, and TCRdb kept only the in-frame ones, dropping some. Among 30,000 to 35,000 clones listed, roughly 75% were seen once. Sequences were obtained from peripheral blood. These receptor sequences come from a man at least 80 years old with active or convalescent COVID-19. CDR3s leave out the opening cysteine and the closing phenylalanine or tryptophan. D genes are given only for firm matches. Rows give clone size only sometimes, using once, few, many, or a class for an expanded clone.

j_gene | v_gene | abundance | d_gene | CDR3aa
TRBJ1-3 | TRBV19 | few | - | ASTHGRGSSGNTIY
TRBJ1-2 | TRBV27 | - | - | ASSMKLVDLGYGYT
TRBJ2-7 | TRBV7-8 | - | - | ASSLGGPGVNYEQY
TRBJ1-1 | TRBV11-2 | once | - | ASSLSWTEAF
TRBJ2-7 | TRBV24-1 | - | TRBD2 | AITSGRACEQY
TRBJ1-5 | TRBV30 | - | TRBD1 | AWSVTSGGPQPQH
TRBJ2-3 | TRBV12-3/TRBV12-4 | - | TRBD2 | ASSFSWGGQY
TRBJ1-1 | TRBV7-9 | - | - | ASSLQAGNTEAF
TRBJ2-3 | TRBV4-2 | - | TRBD1 | ASSQGSRTGIDTQY
TRBJ2-5 | TRBV4-3 | - | - | ASSQDYGGRIQETQY
TRBJ1-2 | TRBV6-6 | - | TRBD1 | ASNTGEYGYT
TRBJ1-5 | TRBV30 | - | TRBD1 | AWSLSQGAMVNQPQH
TRBJ2-7 | TRBV7-9 | - | - | ASSAQQGSYEQY
TRBJ1-5 | TRBV27 | - | - | ASSLAGGQPQH
TRBJ2-3 | TRBV18 | - | TRBD2 | ASSGTSGSTDTQY
TRBJ2-7 | TRBV7-9 | once | TRBD2 | ASSRRLAGQDEQY